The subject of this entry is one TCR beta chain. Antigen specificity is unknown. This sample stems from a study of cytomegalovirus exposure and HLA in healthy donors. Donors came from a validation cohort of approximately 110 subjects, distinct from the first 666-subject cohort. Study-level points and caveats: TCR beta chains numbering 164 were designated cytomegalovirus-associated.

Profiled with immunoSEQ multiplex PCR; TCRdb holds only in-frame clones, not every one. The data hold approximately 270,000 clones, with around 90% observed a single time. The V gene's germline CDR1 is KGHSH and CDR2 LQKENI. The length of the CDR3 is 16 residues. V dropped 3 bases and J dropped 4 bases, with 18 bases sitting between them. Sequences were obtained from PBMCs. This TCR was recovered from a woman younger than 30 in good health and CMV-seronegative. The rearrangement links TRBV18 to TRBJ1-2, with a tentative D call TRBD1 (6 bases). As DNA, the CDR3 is TGTGCCAGCTCACCGGGTACGACAGGTGAAGGCTATGGCTACACCTTC. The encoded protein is CASSPGTTGEGYGYTF.